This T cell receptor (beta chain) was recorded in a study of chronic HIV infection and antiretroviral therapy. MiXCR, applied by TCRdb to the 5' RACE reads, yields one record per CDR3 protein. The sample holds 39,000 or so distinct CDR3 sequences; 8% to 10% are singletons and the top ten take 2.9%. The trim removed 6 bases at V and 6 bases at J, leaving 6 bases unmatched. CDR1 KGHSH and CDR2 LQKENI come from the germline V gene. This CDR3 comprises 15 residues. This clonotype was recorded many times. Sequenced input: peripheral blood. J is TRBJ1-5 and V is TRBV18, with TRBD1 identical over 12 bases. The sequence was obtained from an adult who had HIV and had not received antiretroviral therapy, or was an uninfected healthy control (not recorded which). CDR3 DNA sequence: TGTGCCAGCTCCCCGGGACAGGGGGCAAGTCAGCCCCAGCATTTT. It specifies CASSPGQGASQPQHF.